The T cell receptor (beta chain) under discussion was sequenced for a study of blood T cell repertoires in COVID-19. Study summary: PBMCs, B-cell-depleted T cells, or T cells provided the cDNA or gDNA that made up the material.

Germline V CDR1 and CDR2: SEHNR, FQNEAQ (reference sequence). The CDR3 contains 12 residues. This clone has a handful of counts. The junction does not match germline at one end; this may be a read error. Authors' processing steps: Cell counts per sample came from amplifying reference gene primers. The repertoire was sequenced with immunoSEQ multiplex PCR; TCRdb's copy has only in-frame clones and lacks some. V and J calls plus clone size are reproduced from that table; the DNA served to infer D and trimming. This sample has roughly 200,000 clones, with about 91% found just once. This receptor was obtained from a woman in her thirties with acute or convalescent COVID-19. Sequenced input: peripheral blood. The chain employs TRBV7-9 and TRBJ1-4; D is uncertain. The CDR3, as DNA: TGTGCCAGCAGCTTAACTGGCCTTAACAGAAAGTTT. Translation: CASSLTGLNRKF.